This TCR beta chain was identified in a study of blood T cell repertoires in COVID-19. Study-wide context: COVID-19 samples, acute and convalescent, were from the United States, Italy and Spain. Nucleic acid was either cDNA or gDNA, and it came from T cells, B-cell-depleted T cells, or PBMCs.

Assay: immunoSEQ multiplex PCR; the TCRdb copy retains only in-frame clones and omits some. This sample has around 250,000 clones, with approximately 82% found just once. CDR3 size: 16 residues. Germline V gives CDR1 LNHDA, CDR2 SQIVND (reference sequence). The germline V and J ends were trimmed by 4 bases and 2 bases, with 17 bases remaining between them. The sequenced sample was peripheral blood. The V call is TRBV19, the J call TRBJ2-5, with D possibly being TRBD2 (6 bases). The origin of this receptor is a man older than 75 with acute or convalescent COVID-19. The CDR3 region is CASSSQTRGFQETQYF. CDR3 in DNA: TGTGCCAGTAGTAGTCAGACTAGGGGATTTCAAGAGACCCAGTACTTC.